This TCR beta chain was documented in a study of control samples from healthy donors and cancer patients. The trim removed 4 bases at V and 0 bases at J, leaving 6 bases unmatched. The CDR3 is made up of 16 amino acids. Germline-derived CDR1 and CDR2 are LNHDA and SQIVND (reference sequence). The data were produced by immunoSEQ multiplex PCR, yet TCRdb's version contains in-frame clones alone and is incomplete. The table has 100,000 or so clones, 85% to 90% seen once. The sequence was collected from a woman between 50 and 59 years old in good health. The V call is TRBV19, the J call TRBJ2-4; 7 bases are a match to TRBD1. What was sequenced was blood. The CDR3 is CASSTLGQLAKNIQYF. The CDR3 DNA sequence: TGTGCCAGTAGTACCCTGGGACAGCTAGCCAAAAACATTCAGTACTTC.